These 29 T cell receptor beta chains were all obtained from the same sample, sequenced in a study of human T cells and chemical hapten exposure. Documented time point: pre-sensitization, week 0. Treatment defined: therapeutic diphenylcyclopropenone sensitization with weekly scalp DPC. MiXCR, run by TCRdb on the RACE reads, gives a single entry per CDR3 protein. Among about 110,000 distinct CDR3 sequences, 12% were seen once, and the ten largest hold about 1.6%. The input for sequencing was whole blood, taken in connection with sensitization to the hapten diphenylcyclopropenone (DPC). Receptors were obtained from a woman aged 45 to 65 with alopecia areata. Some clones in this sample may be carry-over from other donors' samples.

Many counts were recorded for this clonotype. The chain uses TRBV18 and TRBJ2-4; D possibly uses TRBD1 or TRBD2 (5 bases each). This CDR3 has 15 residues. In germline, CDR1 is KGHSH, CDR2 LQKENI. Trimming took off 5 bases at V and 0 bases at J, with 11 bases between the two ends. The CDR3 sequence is CASSGTAKAKNIQYF. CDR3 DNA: TGTGCCAGCTCAGGGACCGCGAAAGCCAAAAACATTCAGTACTTC.

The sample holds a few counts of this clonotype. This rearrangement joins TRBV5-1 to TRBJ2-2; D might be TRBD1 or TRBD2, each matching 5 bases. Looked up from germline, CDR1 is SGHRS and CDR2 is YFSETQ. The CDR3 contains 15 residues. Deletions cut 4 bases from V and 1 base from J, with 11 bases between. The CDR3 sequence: CASSQGTVNTGELFF. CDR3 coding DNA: TGCGCCAGCAGCCAAGGGACGGTGAACACCGGGGAGCTGTTTTTT.

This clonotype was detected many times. CDR3 nucleotide sequence: TGTGCCAGCAGGCCCGGCGGCACAGATACGCAGTATTTT. Its translation: CASRPGGTDTQYF. The chain combines TRBV27 with TRBJ2-3, with unresolved D. CDR1 is MNHEY and CDR2 is SMNVEV in the germline V gene (reference sequence). CDR3 length: 13 residues. V lost 6 bases, J lost 1 base, and 8 bases lay in between.

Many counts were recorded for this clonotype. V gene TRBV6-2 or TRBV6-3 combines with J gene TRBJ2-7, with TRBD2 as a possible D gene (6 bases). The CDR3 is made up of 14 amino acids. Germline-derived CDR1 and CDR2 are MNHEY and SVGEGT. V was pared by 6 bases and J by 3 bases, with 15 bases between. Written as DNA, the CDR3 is TGTGCCAGCAGCCAGGGACTCCGGATCTACGAGCAGTACTTC. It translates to CASSQGLRIYEQYF.

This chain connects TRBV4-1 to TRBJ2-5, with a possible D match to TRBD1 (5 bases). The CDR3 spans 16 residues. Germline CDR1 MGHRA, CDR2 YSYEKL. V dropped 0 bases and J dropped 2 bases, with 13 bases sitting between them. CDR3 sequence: CASSQDRTGVQETQYF. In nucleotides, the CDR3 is TGCGCCAGCAGCCAAGACAGAACAGGCGTACAAGAGACCCAGTACTTC.

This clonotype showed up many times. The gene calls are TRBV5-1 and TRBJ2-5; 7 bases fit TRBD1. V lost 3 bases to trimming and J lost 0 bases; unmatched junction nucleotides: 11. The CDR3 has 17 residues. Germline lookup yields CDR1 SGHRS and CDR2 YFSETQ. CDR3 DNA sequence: TGCGCCAGCAGCTGGGGTTTAGACAGGGACGACCAAGAGACCCAGTACTTC. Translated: CASSWGLDRDDQETQYF.

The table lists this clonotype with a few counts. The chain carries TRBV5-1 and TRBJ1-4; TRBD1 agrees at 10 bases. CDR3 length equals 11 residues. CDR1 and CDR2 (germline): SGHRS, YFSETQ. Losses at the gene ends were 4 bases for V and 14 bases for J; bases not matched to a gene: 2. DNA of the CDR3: TGCGCCAGCAGCGACAGGGGGCCTCTGTTTTTT. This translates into CASSDRGPLFF.

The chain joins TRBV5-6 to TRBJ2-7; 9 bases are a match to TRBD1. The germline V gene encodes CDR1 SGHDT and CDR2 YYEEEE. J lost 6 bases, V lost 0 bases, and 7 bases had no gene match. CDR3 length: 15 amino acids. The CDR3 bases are TGTGCCAGCAGCTTGGCCGGACAGGGGCGTACCGAGCAGTACTTC. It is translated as CASSLAGQGRTEQYF.

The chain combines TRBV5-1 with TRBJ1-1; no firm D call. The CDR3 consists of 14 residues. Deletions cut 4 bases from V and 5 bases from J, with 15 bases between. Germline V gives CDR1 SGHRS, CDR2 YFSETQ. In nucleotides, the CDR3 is TGCGCCAGCAGCCAACTGACCGGGCTTACTGAAGCTTTCTTT. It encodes CASSQLTGLTEAFF.

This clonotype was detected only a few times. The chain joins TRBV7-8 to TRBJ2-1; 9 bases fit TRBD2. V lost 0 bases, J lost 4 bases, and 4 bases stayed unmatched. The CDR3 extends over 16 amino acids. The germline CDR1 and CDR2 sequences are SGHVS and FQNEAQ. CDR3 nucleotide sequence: TGTGCCAGCAGCTTAGCAGTTAGCGGGGGATACAATGAGCAGTTCTTC. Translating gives CASSLAVSGGYNEQFF.

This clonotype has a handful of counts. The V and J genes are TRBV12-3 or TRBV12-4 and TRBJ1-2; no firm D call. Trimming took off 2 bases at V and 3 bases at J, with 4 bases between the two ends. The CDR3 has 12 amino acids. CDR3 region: CASSLSDYGYTF. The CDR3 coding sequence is TGTGCCAGCAGTTTAAGCGACTATGGCTACACCTTC.

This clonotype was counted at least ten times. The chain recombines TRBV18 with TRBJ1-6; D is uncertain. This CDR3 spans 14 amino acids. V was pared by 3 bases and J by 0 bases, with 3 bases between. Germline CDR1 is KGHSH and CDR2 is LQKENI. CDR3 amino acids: CASSPASYNSPLHF. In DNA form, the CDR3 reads TGTGCCAGCTCACCCGCCTCCTATAATTCACCCCTCCACTTT.

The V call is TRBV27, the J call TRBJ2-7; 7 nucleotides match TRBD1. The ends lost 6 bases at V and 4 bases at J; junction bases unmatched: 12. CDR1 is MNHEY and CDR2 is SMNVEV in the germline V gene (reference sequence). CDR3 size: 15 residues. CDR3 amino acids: CASSYNRQGRYEQYF. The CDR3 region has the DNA TGTGCCAGCAGCTATAACCGACAGGGTCGGTACGAGCAGTACTTC.

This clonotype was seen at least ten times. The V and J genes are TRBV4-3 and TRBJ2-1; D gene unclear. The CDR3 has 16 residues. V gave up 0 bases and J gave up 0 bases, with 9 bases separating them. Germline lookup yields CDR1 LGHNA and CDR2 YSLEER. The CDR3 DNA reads TGCGCCAGCAGCCAAGATAGTTATAACTCCTACAATGAGCAGTTCTTC. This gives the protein CASSQDSYNSYNEQFF.

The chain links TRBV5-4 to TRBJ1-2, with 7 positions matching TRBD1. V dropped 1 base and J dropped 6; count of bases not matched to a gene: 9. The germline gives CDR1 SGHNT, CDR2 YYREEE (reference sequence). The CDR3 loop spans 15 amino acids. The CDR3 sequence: CASSLRGDSPHGYTF. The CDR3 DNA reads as TGTGCCAGCAGCTTGAGGGGGGACAGTCCCCATGGCTACACCTTC.

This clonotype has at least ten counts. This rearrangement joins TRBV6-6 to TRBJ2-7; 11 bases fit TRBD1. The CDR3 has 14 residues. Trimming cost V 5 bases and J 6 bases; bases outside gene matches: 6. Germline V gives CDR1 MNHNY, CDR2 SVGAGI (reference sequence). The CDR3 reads CASSGPGQGVEQYF. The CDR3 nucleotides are TGTGCCAGCAGTGGCCCGGGACAGGGGGTCGAGCAGTACTTC.

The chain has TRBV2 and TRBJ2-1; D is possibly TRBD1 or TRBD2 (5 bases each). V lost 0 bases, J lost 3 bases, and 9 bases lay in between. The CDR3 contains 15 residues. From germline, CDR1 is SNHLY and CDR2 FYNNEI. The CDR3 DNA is TGTGCCAGCAGTGAAGCAGGGGAGAACTACAATGAGCAGTTCTTC. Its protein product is CASSEAGENYNEQFF.

As DNA, the CDR3 is TGTGCCAGCAGTACTAGCGGGGCTGAGCAGTACTTC. Its protein product is CASSTSGAEQYF. The chain is built from TRBV28 and TRBJ2-7; 10 bases map to TRBD2. The germline gives CDR1 MDHEN, CDR2 SYDVKM. This CDR3 has 12 residues. The V segment lost 5 bases and the J segment 7 bases; nucleotides outside the gene matches: 2.

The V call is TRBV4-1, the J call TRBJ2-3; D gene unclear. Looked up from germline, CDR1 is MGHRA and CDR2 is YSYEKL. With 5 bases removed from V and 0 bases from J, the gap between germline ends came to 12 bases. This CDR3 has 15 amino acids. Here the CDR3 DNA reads TGCGCCAGCAGCTACGCTCCCGGGAGCACAGATACGCAGTATTTT. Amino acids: CASSYAPGSTDTQYF.

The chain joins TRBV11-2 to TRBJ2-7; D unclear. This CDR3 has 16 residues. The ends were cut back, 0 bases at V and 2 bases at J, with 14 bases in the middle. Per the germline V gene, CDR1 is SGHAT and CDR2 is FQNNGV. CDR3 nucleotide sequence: TGTGCCAGCAGCTTAGATCTAGTAATGACAACCTACGAGCAGTACTTC. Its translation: CASSLDLVMTTYEQYF.

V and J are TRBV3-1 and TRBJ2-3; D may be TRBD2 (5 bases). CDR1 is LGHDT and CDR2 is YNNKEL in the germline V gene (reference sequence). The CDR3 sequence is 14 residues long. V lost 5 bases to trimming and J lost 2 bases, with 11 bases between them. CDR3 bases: TGTGCCAGCAGCGGCGGACTTAACACAGATACGCAGTATTTT. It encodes CASSGGLNTDTQYF.

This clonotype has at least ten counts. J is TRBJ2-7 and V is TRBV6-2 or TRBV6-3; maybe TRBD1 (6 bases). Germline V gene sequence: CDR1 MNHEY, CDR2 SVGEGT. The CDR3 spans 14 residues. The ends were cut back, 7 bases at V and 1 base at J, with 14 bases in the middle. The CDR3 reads CASNPSGDSYEQYF. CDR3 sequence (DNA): TGTGCCAGCAACCCGTCAGGGGATTCCTACGAGCAGTACTTC.

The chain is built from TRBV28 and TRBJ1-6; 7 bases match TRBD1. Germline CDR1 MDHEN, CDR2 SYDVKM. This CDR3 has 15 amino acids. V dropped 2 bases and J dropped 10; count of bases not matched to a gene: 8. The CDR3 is CASSLAHRGGSPLHF. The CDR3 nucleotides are TGTGCCAGCAGTTTAGCTCACAGGGGAGGGTCACCCCTCCACTTT.

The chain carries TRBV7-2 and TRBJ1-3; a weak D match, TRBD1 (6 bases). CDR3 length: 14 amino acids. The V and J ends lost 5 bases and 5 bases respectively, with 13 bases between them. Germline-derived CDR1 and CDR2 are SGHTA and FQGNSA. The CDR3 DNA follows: TGTGCCAGCAGCCTTCGACAGGAAAGAAACACCATATATTTT. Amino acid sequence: CASSLRQERNTIYF.

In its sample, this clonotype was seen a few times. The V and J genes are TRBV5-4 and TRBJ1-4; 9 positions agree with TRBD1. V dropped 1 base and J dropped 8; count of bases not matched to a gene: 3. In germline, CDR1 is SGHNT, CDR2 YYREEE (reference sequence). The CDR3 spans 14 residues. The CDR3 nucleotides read TGTGCCAGCAGCTTGACAGGGGGCGGCGAAAAACTGTTTTTT. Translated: CASSLTGGGEKLFF.

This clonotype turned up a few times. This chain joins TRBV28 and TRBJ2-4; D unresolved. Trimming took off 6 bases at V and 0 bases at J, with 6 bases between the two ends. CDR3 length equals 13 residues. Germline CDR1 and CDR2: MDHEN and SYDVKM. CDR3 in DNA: TGTGCCAGCAGAAACCCAGCCAAAAACATTCAGTACTTC. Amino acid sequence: CASRNPAKNIQYF.

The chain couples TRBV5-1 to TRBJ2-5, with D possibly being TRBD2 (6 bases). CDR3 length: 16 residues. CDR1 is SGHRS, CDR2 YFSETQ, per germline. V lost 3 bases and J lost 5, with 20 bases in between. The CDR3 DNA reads TGCGCCAGCAGCTCCCGGACCAATGCGGGGACGGAGACCCAGTACTTC. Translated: CASSSRTNAGTETQYF. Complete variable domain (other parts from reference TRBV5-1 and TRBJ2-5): KAGVTQTPRYLIKTRGQQVTLSCSPISGHRSVSWYQQTPGQGLQFLFEYFSETQRNKGNFPGRFSGRQFSNSRSEMNVSTLELGDSALYLCASSSRTNAGTETQYFGPGTRLLVL.

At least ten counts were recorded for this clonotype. CDR3 DNA sequence: TGCAGTGCTATCGGACAGGGAGCATACAATGAGCAGTTCTTC. As protein: CSAIGQGAYNEQFF. The chain couples TRBV20-1 to TRBJ2-1; 8 nucleotides agree with TRBD1. This CDR3 spans 14 amino acids. V lost 4 bases to trimming and J lost 4 bases; unmatched junction nucleotides: 6. Germline V gives CDR1 DFQATT, CDR2 SNEGSKA (reference sequence).

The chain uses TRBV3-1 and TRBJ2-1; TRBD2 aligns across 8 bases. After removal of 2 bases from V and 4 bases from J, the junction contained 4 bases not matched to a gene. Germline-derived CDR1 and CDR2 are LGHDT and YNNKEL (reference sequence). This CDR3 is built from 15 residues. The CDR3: CASSQRLAQYNEQFF. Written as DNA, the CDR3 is TGTGCCAGCAGCCAACGACTAGCGCAATACAATGAGCAGTTCTTC.